A single sample gave rise to the 10 T cell receptor beta chains below, sequenced in a study of T cell changes during pregnancy in multiple sclerosis. Clones were sequenced by immunoSEQ multiplex PCR, and TCRdb holds only the in-frame ones, with some missing. Of about 44,000 clones in the sample, around 94% were seen once. The material sequenced was CD4+ T cells from peripheral blood mononuclear cells, taken in the first trimester of pregnancy. The receptors were sampled from a female donor with multiple sclerosis, enrolled in a pregnancy study.

J is TRBJ2-3 and V is TRBV6-6; 8 bases align to TRBD2. The CDR3 runs 15 residues. The germline CDR1 and CDR2 sequences are MNHNY and SVGAGI (reference sequence). V lost 0 bases, J lost 2 bases, and 1 base stayed unmatched. The CDR3 spells CASSYSRGATDTQYF. The CDR3, as DNA: TGTGCCAGCAGTTACTCGCGGGGGGCCACAGATACGCAGTATTTT.

The gene calls are TRBV2 and TRBJ2-5, with TRBD2 matching 7 bases. J was trimmed by 5 bases and V by 3 bases; bases with no gene match: 9. The CDR3 sequence is 15 residues long. Germline CDR1 reads SNHLY; CDR2 reads FYNNEI. CDR3 bases: TGTGCCAGCAGTGAGAGCGGGGCTACCGGGGAGACCCAGTACTTC. It encodes CASSESGATGETQYF.

This clone was observed a single time. The CDR3 DNA reads as TGTGCCAGCAGCCAAGCCGCGTGGACAGCAATTCATCAGCCCCAGCATTTT. Its translation: CASSQAAWTAIHQPQHF. The chain links TRBV4-2 to TRBJ1-5, with D maybe TRBD1 (6 bases). CDR1 is LGHNA, CDR2 YNFKEQ, per germline. V lost 1 base, J lost 5 bases, and 18 bases lay in between. The CDR3 spans 17 residues.

The CDR3 region is CASSFTNSYGYTF. DNA for the CDR3: TGTGCCAGTAGTTTCACGAATAGTTATGGCTACACCTTC. The chain links TRBV19 to TRBJ1-2; D gene unclear. Germline loops: CDR1 LNHDA, CDR2 SQIVND (reference sequence). V was clipped by 5 bases and J by 5 bases, with 12 bases between them. The CDR3 contains 13 residues.

The V gene is TRBV2, the J gene TRBJ2-2; D remains ambiguous. This CDR3 comprises 16 residues. Deletions cut 3 bases from V and 5 bases from J, with 16 bases between. The germline CDR1 and CDR2 sequences are SNHLY and FYNNEI. The CDR3 sequence: CASSDFWSTRTGELFF. The CDR3 DNA reads as TGTGCCAGCAGTGACTTCTGGAGTACGAGGACCGGGGAGCTGTTTTTT.

This chain links TRBV5-4 with TRBJ1-2; the D gene is possibly TRBD1 (5 bases). The CDR3 is 16 residues long. Germline V gene data show CDR1 as SGHNT and CDR2 as YYREEE (reference sequence). V lost 4 bases, J lost 3 bases, and 19 bases lay in between. The CDR3 sequence: CASSPAVNQGHYGYTF. In nucleotides, the CDR3 is TGTGCCAGCAGCCCGGCGGTAAACCAGGGCCACTATGGCTACACCTTC.

V usage is TRBV11-2 and J usage is TRBJ1-1, with TRBD1 identical over 7 bases. The CDR3 runs 13 residues. V shed 1 base, J shed 8 bases, and the junction held 4 bases outside the gene matches. Germline CDR1 SGHAT, CDR2 FQNNGV. The chain's CDR3 is CASSLGRQGEAFF. CDR3 in DNA: TGTGCCAGCAGCTTAGGAAGACAGGGAGAAGCTTTCTTT. The whole variable domain, remainder taken from reference TRBV11-2 and TRBJ1-1, is EAGVAQSPRYKIIEKRQSVAFWCNPISGHATLYWYQQILGQGPKLLIQFQNNGVVDDSQLPKDRFSAERLKGVDSTLKIQPAKLEDSAVYLCASSLGRQGEAFFGQGTRLTVV.

The rearrangement links TRBV19 to TRBJ1-1; D is unclear. Germline loops: CDR1 LNHDA, CDR2 SQIVND (reference sequence). The CDR3 is made up of 13 amino acids. Trimming shortened V by 7 bases and J by 1 base, and 10 bases separated the two germline ends. CDR3 protein: CASNGNQNTEAFF. The DNA of the CDR3 is TGTGCCAGTAACGGGAACCAGAACACTGAAGCTTTCTTT. Using reference TRBV19 and TRBJ1-1 for the parts outside the CDR3, the full variable domain is DGGITQSPKYLFRKEGQNVTLSCEQNLNHDAMYWYRQDPGQGLRLIYYSQIVNDFQKGDIAEGYSVSREKKESFPLTVTSAQKNPTAFYLCASNGNQNTEAFFGQGTRLTVV.

The chain joins TRBV6-1 to TRBJ1-2; D ambiguous. This CDR3 has 10 amino acids. Per germline, CDR1 MNHNS and CDR2 SASEGT. Trimming shortened V by 10 bases and J by 4 bases, and 7 bases separated the two germline ends. The CDR3 DNA reads as TGTGCCACCGGTAGCTATGGCTACACCTTC. The encoded protein is CATGSYGYTF.

The rearrangement joins TRBV19 to TRBJ2-4; TRBD1 aligns across 7 bases. With V trimmed by 0 bases and J by 8 bases, 7 bases remained unmatched. Per the germline V gene, CDR1 is LNHDA and CDR2 is SQIVND (reference sequence). This CDR3 comprises 15 residues. The CDR3 is CASSIDQTGSYIQYF. Here the CDR3 DNA reads TGTGCCAGTAGTATAGATCAGACAGGGTCTTACATTCAGTACTTC.